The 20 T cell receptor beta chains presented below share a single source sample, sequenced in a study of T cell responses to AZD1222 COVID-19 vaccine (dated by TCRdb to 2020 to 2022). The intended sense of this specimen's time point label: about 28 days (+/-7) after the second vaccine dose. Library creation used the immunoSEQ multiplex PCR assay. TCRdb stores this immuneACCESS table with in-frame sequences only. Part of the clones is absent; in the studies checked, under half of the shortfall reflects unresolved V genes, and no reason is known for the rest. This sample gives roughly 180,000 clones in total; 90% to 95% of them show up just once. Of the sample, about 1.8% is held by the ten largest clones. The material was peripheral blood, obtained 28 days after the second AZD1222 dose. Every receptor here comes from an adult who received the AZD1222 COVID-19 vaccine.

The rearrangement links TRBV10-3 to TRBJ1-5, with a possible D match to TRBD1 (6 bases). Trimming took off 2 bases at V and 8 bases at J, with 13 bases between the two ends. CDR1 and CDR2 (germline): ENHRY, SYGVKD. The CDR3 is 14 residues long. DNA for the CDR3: TGTGCCATCAGTGAGCAACAGGGAATGAAGCCCCAGCATTTT. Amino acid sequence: CAISEQQGMKPQHF.

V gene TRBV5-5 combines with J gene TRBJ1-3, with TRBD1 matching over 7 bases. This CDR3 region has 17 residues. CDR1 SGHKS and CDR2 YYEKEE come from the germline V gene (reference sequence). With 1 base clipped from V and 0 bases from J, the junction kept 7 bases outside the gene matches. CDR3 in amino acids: CASSLPTGALSGNTIYF. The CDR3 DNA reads TGTGCCAGCAGCTTGCCTACAGGGGCTCTCTCTGGAAACACCATATATTTT.

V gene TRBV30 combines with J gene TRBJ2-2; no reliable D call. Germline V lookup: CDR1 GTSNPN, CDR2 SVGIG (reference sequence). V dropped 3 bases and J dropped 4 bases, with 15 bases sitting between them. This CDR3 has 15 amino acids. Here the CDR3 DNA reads TGTGCCTGGAGGGTCTCCCCGGGCCTCACCGGGGAGCTGTTTTTT. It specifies CAWRVSPGLTGELFF.

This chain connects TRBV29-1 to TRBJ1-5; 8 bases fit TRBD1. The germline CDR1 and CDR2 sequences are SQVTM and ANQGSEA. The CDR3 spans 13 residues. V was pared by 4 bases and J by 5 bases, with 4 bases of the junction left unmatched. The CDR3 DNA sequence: TGCAGCGTTGGGACAGGGCCTCATCAGCCCCAGCATTTT. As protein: CSVGTGPHQPQHF.

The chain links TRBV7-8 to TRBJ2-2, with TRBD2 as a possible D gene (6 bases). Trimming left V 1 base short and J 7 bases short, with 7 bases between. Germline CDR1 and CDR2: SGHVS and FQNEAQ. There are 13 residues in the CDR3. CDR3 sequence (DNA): TGTGCCAGCAGCTTAGGAGCGGGCGGGGAGCTGTTTTTT. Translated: CASSLGAGGELFF.

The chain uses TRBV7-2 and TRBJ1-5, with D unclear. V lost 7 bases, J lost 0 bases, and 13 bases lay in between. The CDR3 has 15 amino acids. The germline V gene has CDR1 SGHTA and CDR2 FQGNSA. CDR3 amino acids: CASTLGGYSNQPQHF. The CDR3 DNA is TGTGCCAGCACTCTAGGAGGGTATAGCAATCAGCCCCAGCATTTT.

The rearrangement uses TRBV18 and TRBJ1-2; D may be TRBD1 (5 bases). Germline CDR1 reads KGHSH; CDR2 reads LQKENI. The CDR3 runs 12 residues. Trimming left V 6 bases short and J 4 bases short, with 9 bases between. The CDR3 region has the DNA TGTGCCAGCTCGGGAAGGGGCTATGGCTACACCTTC. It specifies CASSGRGYGYTF.

CDR3 region: CASSSTRGPYYEQYF. The CDR3 DNA reads TGTGCCAGCAGTTCCACCCGGGGTCCGTATTACGAGCAGTACTTC. The chain joins TRBV2 to TRBJ2-7, with D maybe TRBD2 (5 bases). Germline CDR1 is SNHLY and CDR2 is FYNNEI. CDR3 size: 15 residues. The germline V and J ends were trimmed by 5 bases and 4 bases, with 18 bases remaining between them. Together with reference TRBV2 and TRBJ2-7, the CDR3 gives the full variable domain: EPEVTQTPSHQVTQMGQEVILRCVPISNHLYFYWYRQILGQKVEFLVSFYNNEISEKSEIFDDQFSVERPDGSNFTLKIRSTKLEDSAMYFCASSSTRGPYYEQYFGPGTRLTVT.

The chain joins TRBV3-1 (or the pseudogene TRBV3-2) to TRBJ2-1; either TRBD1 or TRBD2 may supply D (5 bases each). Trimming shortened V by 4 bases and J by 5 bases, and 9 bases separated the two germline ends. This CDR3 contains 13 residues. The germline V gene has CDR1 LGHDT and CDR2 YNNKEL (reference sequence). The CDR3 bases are TGTGCCAGCAGCCGGTTGGGGGACAATGAGCAGTTCTTC. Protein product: CASSRLGDNEQFF.

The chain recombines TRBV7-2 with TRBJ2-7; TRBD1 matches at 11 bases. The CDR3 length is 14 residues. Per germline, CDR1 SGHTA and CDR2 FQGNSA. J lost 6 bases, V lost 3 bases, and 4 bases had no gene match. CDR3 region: CASSLDRGLGEQYF. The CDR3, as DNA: TGTGCCAGCAGCTTGGACAGGGGGCTCGGCGAGCAGTACTTC.

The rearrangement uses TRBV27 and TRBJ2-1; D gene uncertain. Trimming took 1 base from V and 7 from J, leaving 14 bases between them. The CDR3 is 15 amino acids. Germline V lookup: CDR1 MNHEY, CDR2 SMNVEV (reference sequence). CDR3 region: CASSLLVRLGNEQFF. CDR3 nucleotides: TGTGCCAGCAGTTTATTGGTGCGCTTGGGGAATGAGCAGTTCTTC.

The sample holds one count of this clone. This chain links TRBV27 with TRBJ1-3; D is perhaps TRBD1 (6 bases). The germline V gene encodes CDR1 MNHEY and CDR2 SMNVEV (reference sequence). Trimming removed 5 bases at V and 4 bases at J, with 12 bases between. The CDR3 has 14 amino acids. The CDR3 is CASSTSGVGNTIYF. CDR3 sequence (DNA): TGTGCCAGCAGTACCTCAGGGGTCGGAAACACCATATATTTT.

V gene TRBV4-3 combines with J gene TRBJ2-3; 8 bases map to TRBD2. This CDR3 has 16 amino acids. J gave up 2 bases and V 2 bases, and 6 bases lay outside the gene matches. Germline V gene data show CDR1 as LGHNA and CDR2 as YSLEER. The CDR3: CASSQRAGGLTDTQYF. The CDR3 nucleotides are TGCGCCAGCAGCCAAAGGGCGGGGGGCCTCACAGATACGCAGTATTTT.

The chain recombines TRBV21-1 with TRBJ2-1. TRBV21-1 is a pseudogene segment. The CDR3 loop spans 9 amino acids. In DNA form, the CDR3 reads TGTGCCAGCAGGAATGAGCAGTTCTTC. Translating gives CASRNEQFF.

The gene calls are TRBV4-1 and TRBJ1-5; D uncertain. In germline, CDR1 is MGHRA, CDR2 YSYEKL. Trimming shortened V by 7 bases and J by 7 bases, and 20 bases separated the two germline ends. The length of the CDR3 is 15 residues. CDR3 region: CASTPEVLGGQPQHF. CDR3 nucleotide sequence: TGCGCCAGCACCCCCGAGGTGCTGGGAGGGCAGCCCCAGCATTTT.

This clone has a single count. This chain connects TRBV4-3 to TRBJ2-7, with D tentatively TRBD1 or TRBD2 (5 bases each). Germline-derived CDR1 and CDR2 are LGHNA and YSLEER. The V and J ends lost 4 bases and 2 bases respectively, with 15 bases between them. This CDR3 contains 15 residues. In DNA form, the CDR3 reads TGCGCCAGCAGCCCCCAAGGGACCCCAACCTACGAGCAGTACTTC. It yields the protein CASSPQGTPTYEQYF.

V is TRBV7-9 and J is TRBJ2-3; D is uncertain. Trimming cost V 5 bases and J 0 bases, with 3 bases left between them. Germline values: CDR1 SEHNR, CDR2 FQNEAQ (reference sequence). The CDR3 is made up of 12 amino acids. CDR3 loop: CASSPSTDTQYF. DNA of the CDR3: TGTGCCAGCAGCCCCAGCACAGATACGCAGTATTTT.

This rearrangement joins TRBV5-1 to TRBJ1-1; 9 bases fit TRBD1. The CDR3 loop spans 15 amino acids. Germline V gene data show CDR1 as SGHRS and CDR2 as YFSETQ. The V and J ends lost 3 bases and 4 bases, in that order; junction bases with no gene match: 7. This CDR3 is CASSWGQGLSTEAFF. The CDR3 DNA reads TGCGCCAGCAGCTGGGGACAGGGCTTGAGCACTGAAGCTTTCTTT.

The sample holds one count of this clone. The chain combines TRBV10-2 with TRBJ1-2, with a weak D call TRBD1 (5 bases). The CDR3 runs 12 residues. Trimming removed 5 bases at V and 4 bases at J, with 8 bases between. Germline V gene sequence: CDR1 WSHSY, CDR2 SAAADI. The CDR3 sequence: CASSLQGYGYTF. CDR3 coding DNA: TGCGCCAGCAGTCTTCAGGGCTATGGCTACACCTTC.

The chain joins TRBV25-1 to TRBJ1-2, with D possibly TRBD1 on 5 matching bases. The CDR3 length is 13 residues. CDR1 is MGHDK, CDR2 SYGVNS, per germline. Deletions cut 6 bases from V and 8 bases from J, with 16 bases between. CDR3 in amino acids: CASSWTTWGGYTF. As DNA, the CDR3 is TGTGCCAGCAGCTGGACAACTTGGGGGGGCTACACCTTC.